The rows below give T cell receptor beta chains drawn from one sample of a study of blood T cell repertoires in COVID-19. Sequenced by immunoSEQ multiplex PCR; TCRdb stores in-frame clones only, minus some. The repertoire holds 110,000 to 150,000 clones, around 80% seen once, with roughly 4.7% in the top ten. The sample taken for sequencing was peripheral blood. The receptors were gathered from a woman between 45 and 60 years old with acute or convalescent COVID-19. CDR3s include the opening cysteine and the closing phenylalanine or tryptophan. A D gene is named only where the DNA matches it firmly. Some rows mark clone size as missing; the rest say once, few, many or name a class of expanded clone.

j_call: TRBJ1-2; d_call: -; clone_size: once; v_call: TRBV7-2; cdr3_length: 14; cdr3_nt: TGTGCCAGCAGCTTAAATACAGAGAGCTATGGCTACACCTTC; cdr3_aa: CASSLNTESYGYTF
j_call: TRBJ1-4; d_call: TRBD1; clone_size: -; v_call: TRBV7-9; cdr3_length: 15; cdr3_nt: TGTGCCAGCAGCACCCTCAGGGGGCGCGGGGAAAAACTGTTTTTT; cdr3_aa: CASSTLRGRGEKLFF
j_call: TRBJ1-5; d_call: TRBD1; clone_size: -; v_call: TRBV7-2; cdr3_length: 15; cdr3_nt: TGTGCCAGCAGCTTAGCACAGGGGTATGGTCAGCCCCAGCATTTT; cdr3_aa: CASSLAQGYGQPQHF
j_call: TRBJ1-6; d_call: -; clone_size: -; v_call: TRBV7-2; cdr3_length: 13; cdr3_nt: TGTGCCAGTTGCTCGGGAGAACGTTCACCCCTCCACTTT; cdr3_aa: CASCSGERSPLHF
j_call: TRBJ1-6; d_call: -; clone_size: once; v_call: TRBV28; cdr3_length: 16; cdr3_nt: TGTGCCAGCAGTTTAATGGGCCAGGGCCACAATTCACCCCTCCACTTT; cdr3_aa: CASSLMGQGHNSPLHF
j_call: TRBJ1-6; d_call: -; clone_size: -; v_call: TRBV11-2; cdr3_length: 12; cdr3_nt: TGTGCCAGCAGCTTGAGTAATTCACCCCTCCACTTT; cdr3_aa: CASSLSNSPLHF
j_call: TRBJ2-7; d_call: -; clone_size: -; v_call: TRBV6-6; cdr3_length: 11; cdr3_nt: TGTGCCAGCAGTTACCTCCACGAGCAGTACTTC; cdr3_aa: CASSYLHEQYF
j_call: TRBJ2-3; d_call: -; clone_size: -; v_call: TRBV7-3; cdr3_length: 14; cdr3_nt: TGTGCCAGCAGCTTACAGGGGCAAGGAGATACGCAGTATTTT; cdr3_aa: CASSLQGQGDTQYF
j_call: TRBJ2-5; d_call: -; clone_size: -; v_call: TRBV7-2; cdr3_length: 14; cdr3_nt: TGTGCCAGCAGCTTAGTCCCGGGCCAAGAGACCCAGTACTTC; cdr3_aa: CASSLVPGQETQYF
j_call: TRBJ1-1; d_call: -; clone_size: -; v_call: TRBV7-2; cdr3_length: 14; cdr3_nt: TGTGCCAGCACGAGAAGTCAGCTGGGTAAGGAGGCTTTCTTT; cdr3_aa: CASTRSQLGKEAFF
j_call: TRBJ1-5; d_call: -; clone_size: -; v_call: TRBV20-1; cdr3_length: 14; cdr3_nt: TGCAGTGCTAGTGGCCCAGGGAAATTTGAGCCCCAGCATTTT; cdr3_aa: CSASGPGKFEPQHF
j_call: TRBJ1-5; d_call: TRBD1; clone_size: -; v_call: TRBV6-2/TRBV6-3; cdr3_length: 16; cdr3_nt: TGTGCCAGCAGTTCCAGGACAGGAGTTTTAAATCAGCCCCAGCATTTT; cdr3_aa: CASSSRTGVLNQPQHF
j_call: TRBJ1-4; d_call: -; clone_size: -; v_call: TRBV5-4; cdr3_length: 12; cdr3_nt: TGTGCCAGCAGCTTGGACAGTGAAAAACTGTTTTTT; cdr3_aa: CASSLDSEKLFF
j_call: TRBJ1-2; d_call: -; clone_size: -; v_call: TRBV7-2; cdr3_length: 14; cdr3_nt: TGTGCCAGCAGCATACTCCTGGGGGGTAGGGGCTACACCTTC; cdr3_aa: CASSILLGGRGYTF
j_call: TRBJ1-2; d_call: -; clone_size: -; v_call: TRBV14; cdr3_length: 13; cdr3_nt: TGTGCCAGCAGCCAAGAAAGGGGATATGGCTACACCTTC; cdr3_aa: CASSQERGYGYTF
j_call: TRBJ1-5; d_call: TRBD1; clone_size: -; v_call: TRBV18; cdr3_length: 15; cdr3_nt: TGTGCCAGCTCCTGGACAGGGGAGGGCAATCAGCCCCAGCATTTT; cdr3_aa: CASSWTGEGNQPQHF
j_call: TRBJ2-5; d_call: TRBD2; clone_size: -; v_call: TRBV29-1; cdr3_length: 13; cdr3_nt: TGCAGCGGTCTAGCGGGGTTCGCAGGAACCCAGTACTTC; cdr3_aa: CSGLAGFAGTQYF
j_call: TRBJ2-1; d_call: -; clone_size: -; v_call: TRBV11-2; cdr3_length: 15; cdr3_nt: TGTGCCAGCAGCTTAGATATAGCGGATTACAATGAGCAGTTCTTC; cdr3_aa: CASSLDIADYNEQFF
j_call: TRBJ1-2; d_call: TRBD1; clone_size: -; v_call: TRBV19; cdr3_length: 15; cdr3_nt: TGTGCCAGTAGGTACGACAGGGGGAAGGGCTATGGCTACACCTTC; cdr3_aa: CASRYDRGKGYGYTF
j_call: TRBJ2-7; d_call: -; clone_size: -; v_call: TRBV21-1; cdr3_length: 18; cdr3_nt: TGTGCCAGCAGCAAAGAATCTGGAGACGGGGGGCCAACCTACGAGCAGTACTTC; cdr3_aa: CASSKESGDGGPTYEQYF
j_call: TRBJ2-1; d_call: TRBD1; clone_size: -; v_call: TRBV2; cdr3_length: 13; cdr3_nt: TGTGCCAGCATGGGGACAGGTGGCTATGAGCAGTTCTTC; cdr3_aa: CASMGTGGYEQFF
j_call: TRBJ1-2; d_call: -; clone_size: -; v_call: TRBV6-1; cdr3_length: 14; cdr3_nt: TGTGCCAGCAGTGAAGCGGGGGCCGGGTATGGCTACACCTTC; cdr3_aa: CASSEAGAGYGYTF
j_call: TRBJ1-4; d_call: -; clone_size: once; v_call: TRBV15; cdr3_length: 14; cdr3_nt: TGTGCCACCAGCAGAGATTTTTTGGGACAAGGACTGTTTTTT; cdr3_aa: CATSRDFLGQGLFF
j_call: TRBJ2-1; d_call: TRBD2; clone_size: few; v_call: TRBV7-2; cdr3_length: 13; cdr3_nt: TGTGCCAGCACCGCCCAGCGGGGTAATGAGCAGTTCTTC; cdr3_aa: CASTAQRGNEQFF
j_call: TRBJ1-4; d_call: -; clone_size: -; v_call: TRBV19; cdr3_length: 15; cdr3_nt: TGTGCCAGTAGTATCAGCCGGGTAACTAATGAAAAACTGTTTTTT; cdr3_aa: CASSISRVTNEKLFF
j_call: TRBJ2-1; d_call: -; clone_size: -; v_call: TRBV6-2/TRBV6-3; cdr3_length: 14; cdr3_nt: TGTGCCAGCAGTTATAAGGTGGGGGCCAATGAGCAGTTCTTC; cdr3_aa: CASSYKVGANEQFF
j_call: TRBJ2-1; d_call: -; clone_size: -; v_call: TRBV27; cdr3_length: 11; cdr3_nt: TGTGCCAGCAGTAAGGGGAATGAGCAGTTCTTC; cdr3_aa: CASSKGNEQFF
j_call: TRBJ2-3; d_call: TRBD2; clone_size: -; v_call: TRBV30; cdr3_length: 15; cdr3_nt: TGTGCCTGGATGACTAGCGGGGCCGACACAGATACGCAGTATTTT; cdr3_aa: CAWMTSGADTDTQYF
j_call: TRBJ2-7; d_call: -; clone_size: -; v_call: TRBV5-4; cdr3_length: 14; cdr3_nt: TGTGCCAGCGCACCCGACAGTGCTTCCTACGAGCAGTACTTC; cdr3_aa: CASAPDSASYEQYF
j_call: TRBJ1-4; d_call: -; clone_size: -; v_call: TRBV6-5; cdr3_length: 14; cdr3_nt: TGTGCCAGCAGGACCCGGGATCATAGTGAAAAACTGTTTTTT; cdr3_aa: CASRTRDHSEKLFF
j_call: TRBJ2-7; d_call: -; clone_size: -; v_call: TRBV12-3/TRBV12-4; cdr3_length: 12; cdr3_nt: TGTGCCAGCAGTTTCCATGCCTACGAGCAGTACTTC; cdr3_aa: CASSFHAYEQYF
j_call: TRBJ1-5; d_call: -; clone_size: -; v_call: TRBV7-8; cdr3_length: 17; cdr3_nt: TGTGCCAGCAGCCCCCTCGCTCGGCAGGAGGGATACCAGCCCCAGCATTTT; cdr3_aa: CASSPLARQEGYQPQHF
j_call: TRBJ1-2; d_call: -; clone_size: -; v_call: TRBV12-3/TRBV12-4; cdr3_length: 12; cdr3_nt: TGTGCCAGCAGTACCACGGGCTATGGCTACACCTTC; cdr3_aa: CASSTTGYGYTF
j_call: TRBJ1-1; d_call: -; clone_size: -; v_call: TRBV12-3/TRBV12-4; cdr3_length: 13; cdr3_nt: TGTGCCAGCACCGGACAGTTGAACACTGAAGCTTTCTTT; cdr3_aa: CASTGQLNTEAFF
j_call: TRBJ1-6; d_call: TRBD1; clone_size: -; v_call: TRBV19; cdr3_length: 16; cdr3_nt: TGTGCCAGTAGTATCCAGGGACAGCTCGCAAATTCACCCCTCCACTTT; cdr3_aa: CASSIQGQLANSPLHF
j_call: TRBJ2-5; d_call: -; clone_size: -; v_call: TRBV4-1; cdr3_length: 16; cdr3_nt: TGCGCCAGCAGTCTCGGAATGTTAGGGGTAAGGGAGACCCAGTACTTC; cdr3_aa: CASSLGMLGVRETQYF
j_call: TRBJ2-3; d_call: TRBD2; clone_size: -; v_call: TRBV20-1; cdr3_length: 15; cdr3_nt: TGCAGTGCTAGTTCTAGCGGGTTAAGCACAGATACGCAGTATTTT; cdr3_aa: CSASSSGLSTDTQYF
j_call: TRBJ1-2; d_call: -; clone_size: -; v_call: TRBV7-2; cdr3_length: 15; cdr3_nt: TGTGCCAGCAGCAAGGACAGTCTTTCTAACTATGGCTACACCTTC; cdr3_aa: CASSKDSLSNYGYTF
j_call: TRBJ1-2; d_call: -; clone_size: -; v_call: TRBV28; cdr3_length: 13; cdr3_nt: TGTGCCAGCAGTTTGGGGCAGAACTATGGCTACACCTTC; cdr3_aa: CASSLGQNYGYTF
j_call: TRBJ2-3; d_call: TRBD1; clone_size: -; v_call: TRBV29-1; cdr3_length: 17; cdr3_nt: TGCAGCGTTGAAAATCTGGGGACAGTCTCCGTCACAGATACGCAGTATTTT; cdr3_aa: CSVENLGTVSVTDTQYF
j_call: TRBJ2-5; d_call: TRBD2; clone_size: -; v_call: TRBV7-6; cdr3_length: 16; cdr3_nt: TGTGCCAGCAGCTATCTTGGCGGGGCGGAAGCGGGGGACCAGTACTTC; cdr3_aa: CASSYLGGAEAGDQYF
j_call: TRBJ1-5; d_call: TRBD1; clone_size: few; v_call: TRBV19; cdr3_length: 18; cdr3_nt: TGTGCCAGTAGTATAGGGACAGGGCTAGGGTATAGCAATCAGCCCCAGCATTTT; cdr3_aa: CASSIGTGLGYSNQPQHF
j_call: TRBJ2-1; d_call: TRBD1; clone_size: -; v_call: TRBV10-1; cdr3_length: 13; cdr3_nt: TGCGCCAGTCGCCGGGACAGGCAGAATGAGCAGTTCTTC; cdr3_aa: CASRRDRQNEQFF
j_call: TRBJ1-1; d_call: -; clone_size: -; v_call: TRBV4-3; cdr3_length: 19; cdr3_nt: TGCGCCAGCAGCCAAAGGTTAGCGCATTCAAGATACCCGAACACTGAAGCTTTCTTT; cdr3_aa: CASSQRLAHSRYPNTEAFF
j_call: TRBJ2-3; d_call: -; clone_size: -; v_call: TRBV5-1; cdr3_length: 15; cdr3_nt: TGCGCCAGCAGCGTCCTCGGCGGGGGCACAGATACGCAGTATTTT; cdr3_aa: CASSVLGGGTDTQYF
j_call: TRBJ1-5; d_call: TRBD1; clone_size: -; v_call: TRBV7-9; cdr3_length: 15; cdr3_nt: TGTGCCAGCAGCCCTCGGGGACAGAGCAATCAGCCCCAGCATTTT; cdr3_aa: CASSPRGQSNQPQHF
j_call: TRBJ2-3; d_call: TRBD2; clone_size: -; v_call: TRBV7-2; cdr3_length: 15; cdr3_nt: TGTGCCAGCAGCTTGGCGGGGGGTTTTACAGATACGCAGTATTTT; cdr3_aa: CASSLAGGFTDTQYF
j_call: TRBJ2-3; d_call: TRBD2; clone_size: -; v_call: TRBV6-5; cdr3_length: 15; cdr3_nt: TGTGCCAGCAGTTACGGCGGGGGGCCCGTAGATACGCAGTATTTT; cdr3_aa: CASSYGGGPVDTQYF
j_call: TRBJ1-6; d_call: -; clone_size: -; v_call: TRBV15; cdr3_length: 15; cdr3_nt: TGTGCCACCAGCAGAGGCGGGGCCGAGGGTTCACCCCTCCACTTT; cdr3_aa: CATSRGGAEGSPLHF
j_call: TRBJ2-7; d_call: TRBD1; clone_size: -; v_call: TRBV9; cdr3_length: 15; cdr3_nt: TGTGCCAGCAGCGTCCAGGGGGCACACTCCTACGAGCAGTACTTC; cdr3_aa: CASSVQGAHSYEQYF
j_call: TRBJ1-1; d_call: -; clone_size: -; v_call: TRBV12-3/TRBV12-4; cdr3_length: 11; cdr3_nt: TGTGCCAGCAGTCCTGGGGGGAAAGCTTTCTTT; cdr3_aa: CASSPGGKAFF
j_call: TRBJ2-7; d_call: TRBD2; clone_size: -; v_call: TRBV5-1; cdr3_length: 15; cdr3_nt: TGCGCCAGCAGCTTGGCTGCGGGGGGGAGCTACGAGCAGTACTTC; cdr3_aa: CASSLAAGGSYEQYF
j_call: TRBJ1-6; d_call: -; clone_size: -; v_call: TRBV6-2/TRBV6-3; cdr3_length: 14; cdr3_nt: TGTGCCAGCAGTGACTGGGACACTTATTCACCCCTCCACTTT; cdr3_aa: CASSDWDTYSPLHF
j_call: TRBJ1-4; d_call: TRBD1; clone_size: -; v_call: TRBV6-5; cdr3_length: 15; cdr3_nt: TGTGCCAGCAGTACGATGACAGGGACAGATGAAAAACTGTTTTTT; cdr3_aa: CASSTMTGTDEKLFF
j_call: TRBJ1-6; d_call: -; clone_size: -; v_call: TRBV28; cdr3_length: 14; cdr3_nt: TGTGCCAGCAGGGGGGCGGGGGACAATTCACCCCTCCACTTT; cdr3_aa: CASRGAGDNSPLHF
j_call: TRBJ1-2; d_call: TRBD1; clone_size: -; v_call: TRBV19; cdr3_length: 13; cdr3_nt: TGTGCCAGTAGTATGACAGGGAACTATGGCTACACCTTC; cdr3_aa: CASSMTGNYGYTF
j_call: TRBJ1-4; d_call: -; clone_size: few; v_call: TRBV2; cdr3_length: 14; cdr3_nt: TGTGCCAGCAGTGAGAACAGGAAGGATGAAAAACTGTTTTTT; cdr3_aa: CASSENRKDEKLFF